This T cell receptor (beta chain) was sequenced during a study of blood T cell repertoires in COVID-19. For the study at large: Collection of acute and convalescent COVID-19 samples took place in the United States, Italy and Spain. PBMCs, B-cell-depleted T cells, or T cells were the source of the cDNA or gDNA that made up the material.

Germline V gene sequence: CDR1 MNHEY, CDR2 SVGAGI. V was clipped by 0 bases and J by 2 bases, with 7 bases between them. The CDR3 consists of 14 residues. As handled by the study authors: How many nucleated cells were present was estimated from reference gene primer amplification. Data came from immunoSEQ multiplex PCR; TCRdb stores just in-frame clones and leaves some out. V, J and clone size derive from that table, while D and trimming were established from the DNA sequence. Of some 150,000 clones listed, around 80% were seen once; the top ten hold almost 8.5%. The V call is TRBV6-5, the J call TRBJ1-2; no clear D gene. This sequence was found in a woman in her 70s with acute or convalescent COVID-19. Sequencing was done on a sample of peripheral blood. CDR3 in amino acids: CASSYSRGNYGYTF. The CDR3 nucleotides read TGTGCCAGCAGTTACTCGAGAGGGAACTATGGCTACACCTTC.